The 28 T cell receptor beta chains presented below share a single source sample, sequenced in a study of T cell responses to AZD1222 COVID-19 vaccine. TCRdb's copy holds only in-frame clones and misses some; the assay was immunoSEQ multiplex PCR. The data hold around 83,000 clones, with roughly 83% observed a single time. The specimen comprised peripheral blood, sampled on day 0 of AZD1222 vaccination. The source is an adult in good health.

The CDR3 spells CASSLARTSGLFTDTQYF. In nucleotides, the CDR3 is TGTGCCAGCAGCTTAGCTAGGACTTCGGGCTTATTCACAGATACGCAGTATTTT. The V gene is TRBV7-2, the J gene TRBJ2-3, with D tentatively TRBD2 (5 bases). Germline CDR1 reads SGHTA; CDR2 reads FQGNSA. This CDR3 spans 18 amino acids. V was trimmed by 0 bases and J by 2 bases, leaving 18 bases between them. Based on the CDR3 plus reference TRBV7-2 and TRBJ2-3, the full variable domain is GAGVSQSPSNKVTEKGKDVELRCDPISGHTALYWYRQSLGQGLEFLIYFQGNSAPDKSGLPSDRFSAERTGGSVSTLTIQRTQQEDSAVYLCASSLARTSGLFTDTQYFGPGTRLTVL.

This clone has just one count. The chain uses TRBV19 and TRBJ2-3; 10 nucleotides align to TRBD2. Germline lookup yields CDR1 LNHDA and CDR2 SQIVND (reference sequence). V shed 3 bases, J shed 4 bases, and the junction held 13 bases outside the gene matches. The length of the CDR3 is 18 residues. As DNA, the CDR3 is TGTGCCAGTAGTATGGAGGCTAGCGGGAGTTTTTTCGCAGATACGCAGTATTTT. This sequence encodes CASSMEASGSFFADTQYF.

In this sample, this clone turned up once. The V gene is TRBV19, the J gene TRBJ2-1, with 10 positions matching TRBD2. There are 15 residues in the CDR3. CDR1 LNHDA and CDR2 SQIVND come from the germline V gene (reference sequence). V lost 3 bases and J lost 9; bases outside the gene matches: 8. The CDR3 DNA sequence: TGTGCCAGTAGTATCGGGCTAGCGGGAGCAGGTGAGCAGTTCTTC. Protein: CASSIGLAGAGEQFF.

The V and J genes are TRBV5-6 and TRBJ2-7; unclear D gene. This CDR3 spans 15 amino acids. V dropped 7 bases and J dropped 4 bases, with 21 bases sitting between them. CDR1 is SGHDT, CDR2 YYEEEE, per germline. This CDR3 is CASAWAPGPSYEQYF. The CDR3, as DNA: TGTGCCAGCGCTTGGGCTCCGGGTCCTAGTTACGAGCAGTACTTC.

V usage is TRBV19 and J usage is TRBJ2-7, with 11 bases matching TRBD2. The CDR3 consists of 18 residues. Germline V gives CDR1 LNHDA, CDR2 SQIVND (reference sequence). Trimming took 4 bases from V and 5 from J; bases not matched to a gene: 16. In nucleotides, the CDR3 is TGTGCCAGTAGTACCCAACTAGCGGGGGAACTTAGGCCCAACGAGCAGTACTTC. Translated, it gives CASSTQLAGELRPNEQYF.

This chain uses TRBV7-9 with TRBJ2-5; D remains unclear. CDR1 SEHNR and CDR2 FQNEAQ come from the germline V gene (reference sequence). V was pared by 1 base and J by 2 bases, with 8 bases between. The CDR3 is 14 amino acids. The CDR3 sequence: CASSLVSGQETQYF. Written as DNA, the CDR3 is TGTGCCAGCAGCTTAGTATCTGGTCAAGAGACCCAGTACTTC.

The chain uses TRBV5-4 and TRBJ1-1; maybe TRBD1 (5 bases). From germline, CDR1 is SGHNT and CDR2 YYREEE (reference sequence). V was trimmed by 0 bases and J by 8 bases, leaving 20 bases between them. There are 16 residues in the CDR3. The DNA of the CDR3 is TGTGCCAGCAGCTTGGGGGGAGCGTCGGGCAGGGCCGAAGCTTTCTTT. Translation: CASSLGGASGRAEAFF.

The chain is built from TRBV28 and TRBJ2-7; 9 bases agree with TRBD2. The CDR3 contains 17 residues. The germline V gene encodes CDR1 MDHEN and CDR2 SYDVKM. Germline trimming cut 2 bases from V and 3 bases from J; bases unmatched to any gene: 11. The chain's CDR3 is CASSLGLGAGGIYEQYF. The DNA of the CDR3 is TGTGCCAGCAGTTTAGGTTTAGGAGCGGGAGGCATCTACGAGCAGTACTTC.

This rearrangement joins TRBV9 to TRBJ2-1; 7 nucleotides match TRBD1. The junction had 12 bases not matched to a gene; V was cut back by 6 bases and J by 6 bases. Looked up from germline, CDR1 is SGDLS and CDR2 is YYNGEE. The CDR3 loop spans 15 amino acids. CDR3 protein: CASTITGDWGNEQFF. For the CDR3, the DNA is TGTGCCAGCACCATCACAGGGGATTGGGGCAATGAGCAGTTCTTC.

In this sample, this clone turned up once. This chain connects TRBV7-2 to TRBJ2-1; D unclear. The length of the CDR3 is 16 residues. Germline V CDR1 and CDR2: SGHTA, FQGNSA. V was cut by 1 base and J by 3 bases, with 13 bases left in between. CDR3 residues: CASSLVGSSGYNEQFF. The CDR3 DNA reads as TGTGCCAGCAGCTTAGTCGGCTCTTCTGGCTACAATGAGCAGTTCTTC.

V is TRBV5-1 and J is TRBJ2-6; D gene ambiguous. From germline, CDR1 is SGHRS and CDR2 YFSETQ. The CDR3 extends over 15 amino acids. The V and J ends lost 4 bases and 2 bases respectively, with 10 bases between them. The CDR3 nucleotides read TGCGCCAGCAGCCCCATGGGGACTGGGGCCAACGTCCTGACTTTC. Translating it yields CASSPMGTGANVLTF.

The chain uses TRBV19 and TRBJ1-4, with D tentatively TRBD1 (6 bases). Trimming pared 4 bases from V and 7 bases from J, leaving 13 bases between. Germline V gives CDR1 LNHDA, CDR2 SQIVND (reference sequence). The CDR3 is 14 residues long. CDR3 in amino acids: CASSTGDIAEKLFF. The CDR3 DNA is TGTGCCAGTAGTACCGGGGACATCGCTGAAAAACTGTTTTTT.

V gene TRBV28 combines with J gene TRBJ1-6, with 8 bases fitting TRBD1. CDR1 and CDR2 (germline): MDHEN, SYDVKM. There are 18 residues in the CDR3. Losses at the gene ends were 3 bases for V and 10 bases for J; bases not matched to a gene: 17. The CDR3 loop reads CASSLSGQGIEGGSPLHF. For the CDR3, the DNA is TGTGCCAGCAGTTTGTCTGGACAGGGCATCGAGGGTGGATCACCCCTCCACTTT.

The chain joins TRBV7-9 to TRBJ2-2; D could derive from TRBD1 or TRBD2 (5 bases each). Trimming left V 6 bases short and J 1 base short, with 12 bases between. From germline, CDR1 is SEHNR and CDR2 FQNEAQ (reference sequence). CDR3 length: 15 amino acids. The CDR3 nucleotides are TGTGCCAGCAGGGCCGGGACGGAGAACACCGGGGAGCTGTTTTTT. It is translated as CASRAGTENTGELFF. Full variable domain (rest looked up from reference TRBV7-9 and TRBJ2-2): DTGVSQNPRHKITKRGQNVTFRCDPISEHNRLYWYRQTLGQGPEFLTYFQNEAQLEKSRLLSDRFSAERPKGSFSTLEIQRTEQGDSAMYLCASRAGTENTGELFFGEGSRLTVL.

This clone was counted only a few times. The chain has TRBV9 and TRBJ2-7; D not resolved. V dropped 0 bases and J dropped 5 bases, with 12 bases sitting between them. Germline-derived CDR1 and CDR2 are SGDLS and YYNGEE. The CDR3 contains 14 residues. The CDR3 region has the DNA TGTGCCAGCAGCGTAGCGGTAGGGTCCCACGAGCAGTACTTC. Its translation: CASSVAVGSHEQYF. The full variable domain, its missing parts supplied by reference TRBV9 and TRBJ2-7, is DSGVTQTPKHLITATGQRVTLRCSPRSGDLSVYWYQQSLDQGLQFLIQYYNGEERAKGNILERFSAQQFPDLHSELNLSSLELGDSALYFCASSVAVGSHEQYFGPGTRLTVT.

In DNA, the CDR3 is TGTGCCAGCAGTACTAGCGTGGGCTACGAGCAGTACTTC. Protein sequence: CASSTSVGYEQYF. This sequence joins TRBV2 and TRBJ2-7, with TRBD2 matching 7 bases. After removal of 5 bases from V and 3 bases from J, the junction contained 4 bases not matched to a gene. Germline loops: CDR1 SNHLY, CDR2 FYNNEI. The CDR3 is 13 amino acids. Filled out from reference TRBV2 and TRBJ2-7, the complete variable domain reads EPEVTQTPSHQVTQMGQEVILRCVPISNHLYFYWYRQILGQKVEFLVSFYNNEISEKSEIFDDQFSVERPDGSNFTLKIRSTKLEDSAMYFCASSTSVGYEQYFGPGTRLTVT.

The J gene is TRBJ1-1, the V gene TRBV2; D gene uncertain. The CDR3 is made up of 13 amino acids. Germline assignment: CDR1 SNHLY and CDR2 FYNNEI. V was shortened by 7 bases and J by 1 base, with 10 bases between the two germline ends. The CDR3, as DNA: TGTGCCAGCACTGTATTGGGGAACACTGAAGCTTTCTTT. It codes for CASTVLGNTEAFF.

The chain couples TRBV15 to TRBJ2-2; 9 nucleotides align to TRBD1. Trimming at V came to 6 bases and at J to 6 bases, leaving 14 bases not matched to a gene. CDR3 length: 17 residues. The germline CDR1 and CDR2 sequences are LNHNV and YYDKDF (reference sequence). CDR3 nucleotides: TGTGCCACCAGACCCTTACAGGGGGCTTCGAGGGCCGGGGAGCTGTTTTTT. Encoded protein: CATRPLQGASRAGELFF.

The DNA of the CDR3 is TGTGCCAGCAGCTTACGGGTCATAGGTGACACTGAAGCTTTCTTT. Protein sequence: CASSLRVIGDTEAFF. This chain uses TRBV7-9 with TRBJ1-1, with unresolved D. Trimming left V 2 bases short and J 3 bases short, with 13 bases between. CDR3 length equals 15 residues. In germline, CDR1 is SEHNR, CDR2 FQNEAQ (reference sequence).

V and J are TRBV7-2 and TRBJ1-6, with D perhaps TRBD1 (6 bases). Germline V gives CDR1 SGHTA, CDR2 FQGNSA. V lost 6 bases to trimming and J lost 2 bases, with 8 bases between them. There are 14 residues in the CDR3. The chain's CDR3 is CASSGTPYNSPLHF. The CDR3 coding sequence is TGTGCCAGCAGTGGGACACCCTATAATTCACCCCTCCACTTT.

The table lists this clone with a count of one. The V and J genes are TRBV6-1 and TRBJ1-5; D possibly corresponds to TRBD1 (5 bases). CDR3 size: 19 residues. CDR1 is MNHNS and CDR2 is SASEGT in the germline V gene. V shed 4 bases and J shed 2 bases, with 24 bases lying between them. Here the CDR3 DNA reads TGTGCCAGCAGTGCCGATTGGGGCTGGAGGGGCCAAGGCAATCAGCCCCAGCATTTT. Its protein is CASSADWGWRGQGNQPQHF.

The CDR3 loop is CASSLGQGLAGNNEQFF. CDR3 bases: TGTGCCAGCAGCTTAGGGCAGGGACTAGCGGGAAACAATGAGCAGTTCTTC. This chain connects TRBV7-6 to TRBJ2-1, with TRBD2 matching 13 bases. The CDR3 length is 17 residues. Unmatched junction bases numbered 5, after V lost 1 base and J lost 5 bases. Looked up from germline, CDR1 is SGHVS and CDR2 is FNYEAQ.

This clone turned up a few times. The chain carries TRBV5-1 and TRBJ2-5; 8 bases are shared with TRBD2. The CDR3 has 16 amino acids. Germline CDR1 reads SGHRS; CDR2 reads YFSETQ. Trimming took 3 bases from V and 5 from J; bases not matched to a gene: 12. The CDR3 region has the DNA TGCGCCAGCAGCTCAGCGGGGGTTCACCCGTTGGAGACCCAGTACTTC. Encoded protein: CASSSAGVHPLETQYF.

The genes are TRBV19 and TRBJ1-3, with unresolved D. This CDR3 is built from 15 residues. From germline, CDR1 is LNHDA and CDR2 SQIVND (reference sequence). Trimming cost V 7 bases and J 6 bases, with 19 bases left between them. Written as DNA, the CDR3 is TGTGCCAGTACCCACCCCCGCGGGAAGTCAAACACCATATATTTT. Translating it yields CASTHPRGKSNTIYF. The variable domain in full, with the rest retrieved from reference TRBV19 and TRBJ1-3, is DGGITQSPKYLFRKEGQNVTLSCEQNLNHDAMYWYRQDPGQGLRLIYYSQIVNDFQKGDIAEGYSVSREKKESFPLTVTSAQKNPTAFYLCASTHPRGKSNTIYFGEGSWLTVV.

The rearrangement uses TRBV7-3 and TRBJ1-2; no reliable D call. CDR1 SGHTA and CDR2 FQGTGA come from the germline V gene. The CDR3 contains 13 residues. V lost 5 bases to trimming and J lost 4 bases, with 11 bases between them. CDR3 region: CASSPGSGYGYTF. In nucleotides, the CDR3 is TGTGCCAGCAGCCCCGGGAGCGGCTATGGCTACACCTTC.

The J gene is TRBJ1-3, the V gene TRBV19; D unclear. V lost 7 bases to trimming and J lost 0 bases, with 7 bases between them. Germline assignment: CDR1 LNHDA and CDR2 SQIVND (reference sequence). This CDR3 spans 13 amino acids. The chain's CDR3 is CASITLSGNTIYF. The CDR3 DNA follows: TGTGCCAGTATTACCCTCTCTGGAAACACCATATATTTT.

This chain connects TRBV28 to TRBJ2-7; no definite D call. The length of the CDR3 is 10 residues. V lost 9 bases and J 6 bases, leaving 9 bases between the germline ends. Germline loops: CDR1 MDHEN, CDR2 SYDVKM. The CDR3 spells CASSQGEQYF. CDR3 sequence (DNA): TGTGCCAGTTCTCAAGGCGAGCAGTACTTC. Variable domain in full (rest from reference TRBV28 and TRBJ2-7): DVKVTQSSRYLVKRTGEKVFLECVQDMDHENMFWYRQDPGLGLRLIYFSYDVKMKEKGDIPEGYSVSREKKERFSLILESASTNQTSMYLCASSQGEQYFGPGTRLTVT.

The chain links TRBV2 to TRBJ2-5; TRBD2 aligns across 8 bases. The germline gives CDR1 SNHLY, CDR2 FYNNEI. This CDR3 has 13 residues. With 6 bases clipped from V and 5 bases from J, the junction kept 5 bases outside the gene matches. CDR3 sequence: CASRPGLGETQYF. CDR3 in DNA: TGTGCCAGCAGACCGGGACTAGGGGAGACCCAGTACTTC.